The 5 T cell receptor beta chains presented below share a single source sample, sequenced in a study of T-cell reconstitution after alpha-beta-depleted transplantation in children. Preparation of the TCRbeta library involved a method that used unique molecular identifiers. MiXCR, run by TCRdb on the PCR reads, gives a single entry per CDR3 protein. The profile covers about 500,000 distinct CDR3 sequences, with 32% appearing a single time and more than 2% taken by the ten largest. This material consisted of PBMCs from the stem cell graft donor, taken from the stem cell graft. The source of these receptors is a human donor who donated a stem cell graft to a child with aplastic anemia.

The chain uses TRBV5-4 and TRBJ2-2; 10 nucleotides align to TRBD2. The CDR3 extends over 17 amino acids. Germline V CDR1 and CDR2: SGHNT, YYREEE (reference sequence). V lost 4 bases, J lost 1 base, and 7 bases stayed unmatched. The CDR3 DNA reads TGTGCCAGCAGCGAGTTTGTAGCGGGAGGGAACACCGGGGAGCTGTTTTTT. Translating gives CASSEFVAGGNTGELFF.

The chain uses TRBV12-3 or TRBV12-4 and TRBJ2-5; 10 bases match TRBD2. The trim removed 5 bases at V and 4 bases at J, leaving 7 bases unmatched. CDR3 size: 15 residues. CDR3 coding DNA: TGTGCCAGCAGTCCACCGGGACTAGCGAGAGAGACCCAGTACTTC. Translating it yields CASSPPGLARETQYF.

The V gene is TRBV4-3, the J gene TRBJ2-2; 10 bases map to TRBD1. V gave up 5 bases and J gave up 4 bases; unmatched junction bases: 10. The CDR3 consists of 17 residues. Germline assignment: CDR1 LGHNA and CDR2 YSLEER. The CDR3 nucleotides are TGCGCCAGCAGCTACTTCGTGCGGACAGGGGGCACCGGGGAGCTGTTTTTT. Its protein product is CASSYFVRTGGTGELFF.

This clonotype was seen just once. This chain connects TRBV10-3 to TRBJ2-7; D perhaps matches TRBD2 (6 bases). CDR1 and CDR2 from the germline V gene are ENHRY and SYGVKD. Trimming took off 6 bases at V and 0 bases at J, with 12 bases between the two ends. This CDR3 spans 14 amino acids. The CDR3 sequence: CAIRSAGNSYEQYV. The CDR3, as DNA: TGTGCCATCAGGTCTGCGGGAAACTCCTACGAGCAGTACGTC.

This chain uses TRBV27 with TRBJ2-3; D is perhaps TRBD2 (5 bases). Trimming took 5 bases from V and 8 from J, leaving 11 bases between them. Germline V gene data show CDR1 as MNHEY and CDR2 as SMNVEV (reference sequence). The CDR3 covers 12 residues. In DNA, the CDR3 is TGTGCCAGCAGTCCGGACTGGCTTACGCAGTATTTT. It yields the protein CASSPDWLTQYF.